The clone carrying this TCR beta chain occurred once. The antigen is unknown. At the DNA level, this CDR3 is encoded by other sequences in the same sample as well. V lost 1 base and J 2 bases, leaving 9 bases between the germline ends. The CDR3 covers 15 residues. Germline lookup yields CDR1 MNHNS and CDR2 SASEGT. The data belong to a study of cytomegalovirus exposure and HLA in healthy donors. Study-wide context: An early release of data contained approximately 80 million unique TCRs, which came from HLA-typed donors. Study-wide results and limits: In a later analysis, a missense DCLRE1C variant was linked to TCR beta V- and J-gene trimming. Several of the most significant clusters were apparently associated with common viral pathogens in a later analysis.

Donors in the study were healthy people who gave bone marrow. 60 Vbeta and 13 Jbeta primers were used in PCR. The data were produced by immunoSEQ multiplex PCR, yet TCRdb's version contains in-frame clones alone and is incomplete. The table shows 150,000 to 200,000 clones, with around 86% occurring only once. The receptor was isolated from a girl aged 2 to 9 in good health and CMV-seropositive. Sequenced: PBMCs. The genes are TRBV6-1 and TRBJ1-5, with TRBD1 as a possible D gene (5 bases). For the CDR3, the DNA is TGTGCCAGCAGTGAAGGAACAGGAGGCAATCAGCCCCAGCATTTT. As protein: CASSEGTGGNQPQHF.